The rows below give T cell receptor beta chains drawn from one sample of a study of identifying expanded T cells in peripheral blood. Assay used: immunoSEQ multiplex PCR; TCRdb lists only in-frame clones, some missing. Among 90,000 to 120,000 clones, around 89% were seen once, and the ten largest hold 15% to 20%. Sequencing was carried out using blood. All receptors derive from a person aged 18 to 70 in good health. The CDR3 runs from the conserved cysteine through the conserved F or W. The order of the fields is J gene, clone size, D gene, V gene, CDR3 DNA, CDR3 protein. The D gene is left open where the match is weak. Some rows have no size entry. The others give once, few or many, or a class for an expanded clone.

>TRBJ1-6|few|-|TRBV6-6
TGTGCCAGCGTTGGGGGTAATTCACCCCTCCACTTT
CASVGGNSPLHF
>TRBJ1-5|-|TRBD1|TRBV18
TGTGCCAGCTCACCTCAGGGGGAGCGGCAGCCCCAGCATTTT
CASSPQGERQPQHF
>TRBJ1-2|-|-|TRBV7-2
TGTGCCAGCAGCTTAGCGCTGAGGGACTATGGCTACACCTTC
CASSLALRDYGYTF
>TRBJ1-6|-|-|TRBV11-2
TGTGCCAGCAGCTCCGGCGGGGGTTATTCACCCCTCCACTTT
CASSSGGGYSPLHF
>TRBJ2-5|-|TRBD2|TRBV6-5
TGTGCCAGCAGTCGAGCGGGGGGAGTGGAGACCCAGTACTTC
CASSRAGGVETQYF
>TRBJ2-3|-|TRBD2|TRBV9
TGTGCCAGCAGCCTAGCGGGGGGGCTCGCAGATACGCAGTATTTT
CASSLAGGLADTQYF
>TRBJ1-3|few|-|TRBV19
TGTGCCAGTAGTACCGCAAGCTCTGGAAACACCATATATTTT
CASSTASSGNTIYF
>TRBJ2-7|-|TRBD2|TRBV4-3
TGCGCCAGCAGCCAAGATCTGGCGGGGGGGCAGGACGAGCAGTACTTC
CASSQDLAGGQDEQYF
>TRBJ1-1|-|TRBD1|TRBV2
TGTGCCAGCAGTCGGACAGGGGGACGGACTGAAGCTTTCTTT
CASSRTGGRTEAFF
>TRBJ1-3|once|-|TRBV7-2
TGTGCCAGCAGCTCCTTCGTTCGCCACTCTGGAAACACCATATATTTT
CASSSFVRHSGNTIYF
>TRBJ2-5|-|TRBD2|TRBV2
TGTGCCAGCAATGGACTAGCGGGGCAGCGGGAGACCCAGTACTTC
CASNGLAGQRETQYF
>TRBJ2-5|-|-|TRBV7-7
TGTGCCAGCAGCTCAGGGTCAACAGGGACCCAGTACTTC
CASSSGSTGTQYF
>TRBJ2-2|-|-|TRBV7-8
TGTGCCACCATATTCAGCGGGGAGCTGTTTTTT
CATIFSGELFF
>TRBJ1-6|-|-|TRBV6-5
TGTGCCAGCAGTTACGGCCGGCCGCTTAATTCACCCCTCCACTTT
CASSYGRPLNSPLHF
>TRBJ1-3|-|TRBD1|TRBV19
TGTGCCAGTAGTAACCGACAGGGTCTAAACACCATATATTTT
CASSNRQGLNTIYF
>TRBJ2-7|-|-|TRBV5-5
TGTGCCAGCAGCCCTGGTTGGGGATCGACGGCCCGCTGGCAGTACTTC
CASSPGWGSTARWQYF
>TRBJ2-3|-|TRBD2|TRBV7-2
TGTGCCAGCAGTCATGGCTCGACGGGGGGGTCAGATACGCAGTATTTT
CASSHGSTGGSDTQYF
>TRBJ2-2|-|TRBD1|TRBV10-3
TGTGCCATGGGGACAGGGAGCCTACGAGGCGGGGAGCTGTTTTTT
CAMGTGSLRGGELFF
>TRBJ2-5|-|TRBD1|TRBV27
TGTGCCAGCAGGCCAGGGGGAAAAGAGACCCAGTACTTC
CASRPGGKETQYF
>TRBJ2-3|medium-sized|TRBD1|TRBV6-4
TGTGCCAGCAGCGGGACAGGGGGCACAGATACGCAGTATTTT
CASSGTGGTDTQYF
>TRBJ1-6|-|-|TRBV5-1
TGCGCCAGCAGCTTGGCCAAGAGGACGGCCTCACCCCTGGATAATTCACCCCTCCACTTT
CASSLAKRTASPLDNSPLHF
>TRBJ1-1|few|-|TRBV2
TGTGCCAGCAGTGATTTGGGGAGAACTGAAGCTTTCTTT
CASSDLGRTEAFF
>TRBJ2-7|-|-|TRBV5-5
TGTGCCAGCAGCTTGGTGCCCCACGAGCAGTACTTC
CASSLVPHEQYF
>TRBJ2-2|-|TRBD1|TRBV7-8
TGTGCCAGCAGCTTAGAATGGACAGGGCGCACCGGGGAGCTGTTTTTT
CASSLEWTGRTGELFF
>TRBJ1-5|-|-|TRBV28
TGTGCCAGCATTAGAGAGGCTGGGATCTATAGCAATCAGCCCCAGCATTTT
CASIREAGIYSNQPQHF
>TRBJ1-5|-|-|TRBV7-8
TGTGCCAGCAGCTTAGGGTTCCGTAGCACGCCCCAGCATTTT
CASSLGFRSTPQHF
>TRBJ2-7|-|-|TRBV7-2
TGTGCCAGCAGCTTAGGGGCCCGACAGGTCGGCGGCGAGCAGTACTTC
CASSLGARQVGGEQYF
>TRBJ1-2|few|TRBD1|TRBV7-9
TGTGCCAGCAGCTTAGGCCTTTGGGACAGCCACTACACCTTC
CASSLGLWDSHYTF
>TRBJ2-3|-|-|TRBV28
TGTGCCAGCAGCTCCGAACGAGAAGTCACAGATACGCAGTATTTT
CASSSEREVTDTQYF
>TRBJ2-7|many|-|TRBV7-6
TGTGCCAGCAGCCCGCCTGGGCAGGTCGAGCAGTACTTC
CASSPPGQVEQYF
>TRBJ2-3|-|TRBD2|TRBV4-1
TGCGCCAGCAGCCAACAAGCGGGGGGGAGACGGAGCACAGATACGCAGTATTTT
CASSQQAGGRRSTDTQYF
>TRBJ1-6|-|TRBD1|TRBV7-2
TGTGCCAGCAGCTTAGAGGGGGCAGGGTGGAATTCACCCCTCCACTTT
CASSLEGAGWNSPLHF
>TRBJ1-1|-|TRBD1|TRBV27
TGTGCCAGCAGTAAACAGGGGGCTGAAGCTTTCTTT
CASSKQGAEAFF
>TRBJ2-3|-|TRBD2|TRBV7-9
TGTGCCAGCAGCACTCTAGCGGGGGGGTACACAGATACGCAGTATTTT
CASSTLAGGYTDTQYF
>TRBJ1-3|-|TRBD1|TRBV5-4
TGTGCCAGCAGCACGGGACAGGGGGCGTATGGAAACACCATATATTTT
CASSTGQGAYGNTIYF
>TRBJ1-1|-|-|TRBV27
TGTGCCAGCAGGAGTGGCACTGAAGCTTTCTTT
CASRSGTEAFF
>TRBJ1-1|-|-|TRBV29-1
TGCAGCGTTGACGGGGGAGTGGGGGCGTCAGCTTTCTTT
CSVDGGVGASAFF
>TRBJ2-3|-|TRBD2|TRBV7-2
TGTGCCAGCAGCTTAGCGCAAAACGGGGGGGCCACAGATACGCAGTATTTT
CASSLAQNGGATDTQYF
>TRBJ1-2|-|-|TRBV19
TGTGCCAGTAGTATCGACAGGCTGAACTATGGCTACACCTTC
CASSIDRLNYGYTF
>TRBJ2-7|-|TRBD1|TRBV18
TGTGCCAGCTCATTGCGCGGATATCCCGGGACAGGGGGCAACTACGAGCAGTACTTC
CASSLRGYPGTGGNYEQYF